This T cell receptor beta chain was recovered during a study of response to subunit inactivated influenza vaccine. Findings and caveats of the study: It was the authors' suggestion that each seasonal influenza vaccination recruits few new T cells.

TCRdb recomputed calls from the RT-PCR reads with MiXCR, one row per CDR3 protein. The sample includes more than 600,000 distinct CDR3 sequences, less than 20% seen only once; the top ten take roughly 11%. This clonotype was seen a few times. Its antigen is undetermined. This CDR3 contains 15 residues. In germline, CDR1 is MNHEY, CDR2 SVGAGI. V dropped 0 bases and J dropped 6; count of bases not matched to a gene: 5. The sequence was obtained from a man between 50 and 59 years old who received an inactivated influenza vaccine. This sequence joins TRBV6-5 and TRBJ2-7; 10 bases are shared with TRBD1. The sample in question was PBMCs from blood, obtained 5 days after vaccination. The CDR3 DNA reads as TGTGCCAGCAGTTACTCGATCCGGACAGGGGGCGAGCAGTACTTC. Amino acid sequence: CASSYSIRTGGEQYF.